This T cell receptor (beta chain) comes out of a study of OX40 agonist ivuxolimab in advanced cancers. The V gene's germline CDR1 is SGHTA and CDR2 FQGNSA. The V end was cut by 1 base, the J end by 0 bases, with 10 bases between. The CDR3 sequence is 16 residues long. The protocol was immunoSEQ multiplex PCR, while the TCRdb copy is restricted to in-frame clones and leaves out a portion. The top ten clones hold 5.4% of a sample with tens of thousands of clones, 85% to 90% of them seen once. The sample in question was CD4+ or CD8+ T cells sorted from blood, obtained in a trial of the OX40 agonist ivuxolimab. The J gene is TRBJ2-1, the V gene TRBV7-2; D is ambiguous. The TCR was taken from an adult with an advanced solid tumor such as melanoma, head and neck, liver or kidney cancer. This CDR3 reads CASSLEDRSSYNEQFF. CDR3 coding DNA: TGTGCCAGCAGCTTAGAGGACCGAAGCTCCTACAATGAGCAGTTCTTC.